The rows below give T cell receptor beta chains drawn from one sample of a study of tumor-infiltrating lymphocytes in primary liver carcinoma. Via MiXCR, TCRdb re-called the multiplex PCR reads, giving one row per CDR3 protein. The profile shows under 110,000 distinct CDR3 sequences, under 70% of them singletons. The material sequenced was liver tumor tissue from sampling region 2. The receptors here all came from a woman aged 55-75 years with primary liver carcinoma and hepatitis B virus infection. CDR3s include the opening cysteine and the closing phenylalanine or tryptophan. The D gene is left open where the match is weak. A row's size may be missing; if present it is once, few, many or a size class.

j_call	d_call	v_call	clone_size	cdr3_aa	cdr3_nt
TRBJ2-3	TRBD2	TRBV5-1	.	CASSLTSGSADTQYF	TGCGCCAGCAGCTTGACTAGCGGGAGCGCTGATACGCAGTATTTT
TRBJ2-3	TRBD2	TRBV11-3	medium-sized	CASSPSSGRIADTQYF	TGTGCCAGCAGCCCGTCTAGCGGGAGGATTGCAGATACGCAGTATTTT
TRBJ1-1	.	TRBV12-3/TRBV12-4	many	CASSSFGGLAEAFF	TGTGCCAGCAGTTCGTTTGGAGGGTTGGCTGAAGCTTTCTTT
TRBJ1-5	.	TRBV12-3/TRBV12-4	.	CASTPDRENQPQHF	TGTGCCAGCACGCCTGATAGGGAGAATCAGCCCCAGCATTTT
TRBJ2-5	TRBD2	TRBV6-6	.	CVSSNPRTSGTGETQYF	TGTGTCAGCAGTAACCCACGGACTAGCGGGACGGGAGAGACCCAGTACTTC
TRBJ2-7	TRBD2	TRBV28	few	CASSQAGEGVEQYF	TGTGCCAGCAGCCAAGCCGGGGAGGGTGTCGAGCAGTACTTC
TRBJ2-2	.	TRBV30	few	CAWRDTFRLTGELFF	TGTGCCTGGAGAGACACCTTTCGTCTCACCGGGGAGCTGTTTTTT
TRBJ2-2	.	TRBV7-3	.	CASSPDPNTGELFF	TGTGCCAGCAGCCCAGACCCGAACACCGGGGAGCTGTTTTTC
TRBJ2-1	TRBD2	TRBV10-1	.	CASSESTSGYDEQFF	TGCGCCAGCAGTGAGTCGACTAGCGGGTATGATGAGCAGTTCTTC
TRBJ2-3	TRBD2	TRBV11-3	once	CASSPETSGLTFQGDTQYF	TGTGCCAGTAGCCCCGAGACTAGCGGATTAACATTCCAAGGGGATACGCAGTATTTT
TRBJ2-1	TRBD2	TRBV28	.	CAINQGGQVNEQFF	TGTGCCATCAATCAGGGAGGGCAAGTGAATGAGCAGTTCTTC
TRBJ1-6	TRBD1	TRBV4-2	many	CASGDAGGHNSPLHF	TGTGCCAGCGGGGATGCAGGGGGACATAATTCACCCCTCCACTTT
TRBJ2-2	.	TRBV12-3/TRBV12-4	once	CASSFWTGRELFF	TGTGCCAGCAGTTTTTGGACTGGCAGGGAACTGTTTTTT
TRBJ2-1	TRBD1	TRBV28	few	CASSANLGQVSNNEQFF	TGTGCCAGCAGTGCCAACCTCGGACAGGTTTCCAACAATGAGCAGTTCTTC
TRBJ2-1	TRBD2	TRBV6-6	.	CASSAGTSGSWFDEQFF	TGTGCCAGTAGTGCCGGGACTAGCGGGAGCTGGTTCGATGAGCAGTTCTTC
TRBJ2-3	.	TRBV5-1	few	CTSSLADTQYF	TGCACCAGCAGCTTGGCAGATACGCAGTATTTT
TRBJ1-4	TRBD1	TRBV12-3/TRBV12-4	.	CANSSGRYGTGEKLFF	TGTGCCAACAGTTCGGGGAGATACGGGACAGGTGAAAAACTGTTTTTT
TRBJ2-2	.	TRBV12-3/TRBV12-4	few	CASSQGRGSNTGGLFF	TGTGCCAGCAGCCAGGGGAGGGGATCGAACACCGGGGGACTGTTTTTT
TRBJ2-7	.	TRBV11-2	.	CASSLGMYEEYF	TGTGCCAGCAGCTTAGGTATGTACGAGGAGTACTTC
TRBJ2-3	.	TRBV29-1	many	CSVKKAGTDTQYF	TGCAGCGTTAAGAAGGCGGGTACAGATACGCAGTATTTT